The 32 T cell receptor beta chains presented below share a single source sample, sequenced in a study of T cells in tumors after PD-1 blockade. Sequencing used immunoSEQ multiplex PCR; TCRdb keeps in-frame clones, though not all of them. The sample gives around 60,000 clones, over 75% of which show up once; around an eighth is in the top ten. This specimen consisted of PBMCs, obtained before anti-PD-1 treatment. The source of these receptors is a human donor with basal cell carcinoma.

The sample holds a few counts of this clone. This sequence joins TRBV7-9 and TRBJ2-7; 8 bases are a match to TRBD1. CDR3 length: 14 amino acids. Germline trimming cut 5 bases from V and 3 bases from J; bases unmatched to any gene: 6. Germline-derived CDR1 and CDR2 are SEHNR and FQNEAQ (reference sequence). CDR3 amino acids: CASSPGQGLYEQYF. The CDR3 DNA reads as TGTGCCAGCAGCCCCGGACAGGGCCTCTACGAGCAGTACTTC. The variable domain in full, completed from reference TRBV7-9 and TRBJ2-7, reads DTGVSQNPRHKITKRGQNVTFRCDPISEHNRLYWYRQTLGQGPEFLTYFQNEAQLEKSRLLSDRFSAERPKGSFSTLEIQRTEQGDSAMYLCASSPGQGLYEQYFGPGTRLTVT.

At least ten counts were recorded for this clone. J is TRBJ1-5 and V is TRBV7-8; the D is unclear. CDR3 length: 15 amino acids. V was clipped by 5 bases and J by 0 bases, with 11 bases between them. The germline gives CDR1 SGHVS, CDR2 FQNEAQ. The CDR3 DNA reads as TGTGCCAGCAGCCGGGTTGAGAATAGCAATCAGCCCCAGCATTTT. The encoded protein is CASSRVENSNQPQHF.

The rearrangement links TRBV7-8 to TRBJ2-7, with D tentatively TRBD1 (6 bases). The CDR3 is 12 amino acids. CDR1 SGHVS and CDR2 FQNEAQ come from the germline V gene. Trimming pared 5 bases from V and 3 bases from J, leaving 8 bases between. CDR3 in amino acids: CASSLQGYEQYF. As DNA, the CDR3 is TGTGCCAGCAGCCTACAGGGCTACGAGCAGTACTTC.

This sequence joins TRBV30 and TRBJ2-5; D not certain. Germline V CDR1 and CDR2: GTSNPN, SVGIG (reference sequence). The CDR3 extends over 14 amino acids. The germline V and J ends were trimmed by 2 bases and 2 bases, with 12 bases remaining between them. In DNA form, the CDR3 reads TGTGCCTGGAGTCTAGGATGGGGACAAGAGACCCAGTACTTC. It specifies CAWSLGWGQETQYF.

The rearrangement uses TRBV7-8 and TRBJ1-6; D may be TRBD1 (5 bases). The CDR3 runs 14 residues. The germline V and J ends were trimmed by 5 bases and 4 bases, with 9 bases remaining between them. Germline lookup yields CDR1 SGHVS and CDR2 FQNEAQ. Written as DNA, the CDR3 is TGTGCCAGCAGCCCCAAGGGGTATAATTCACCCCTCCACTTT. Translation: CASSPKGYNSPLHF.

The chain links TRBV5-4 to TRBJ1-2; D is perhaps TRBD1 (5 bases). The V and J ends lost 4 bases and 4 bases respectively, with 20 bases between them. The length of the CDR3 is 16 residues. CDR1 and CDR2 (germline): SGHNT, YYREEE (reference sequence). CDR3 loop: CASSGQVGPGRYGYTF. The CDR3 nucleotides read TGTGCCAGCAGCGGACAAGTTGGGCCCGGGCGCTATGGCTACACCTTC.

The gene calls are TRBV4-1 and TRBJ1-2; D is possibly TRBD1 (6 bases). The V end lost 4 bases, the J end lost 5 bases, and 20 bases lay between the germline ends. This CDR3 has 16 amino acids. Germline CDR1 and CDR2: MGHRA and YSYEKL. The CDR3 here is CASSPGGTPIGYGYTF. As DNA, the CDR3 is TGCGCCAGCAGCCCGGGCGGGACACCTATAGGGTATGGCTACACCTTC.

Written as DNA, the CDR3 is TGTGCCAGCAGTTCCGACCAGGTCACTGAAGCTTTCTTT. This gives the protein CASSSDQVTEAFF. The chain employs TRBV6-5 and TRBJ1-1; D is unresolved. Germline lookup yields CDR1 MNHEY and CDR2 SVGAGI. The V and J ends lost 4 bases and 4 bases respectively, with 10 bases between them. The CDR3 consists of 13 residues.

The CDR3 DNA sequence: TGCAGCGTAGCGAGGGTGAACACTGAAGCTTTCTTT. Amino acid sequence: CSVARVNTEAFF. V usage is TRBV29-1 and J usage is TRBJ1-1; unclear D gene. With 6 bases removed from V and 0 bases from J, the gap between germline ends came to 8 bases. CDR1 SQVTM and CDR2 ANQGSEA come from the germline V gene. There are 12 residues in the CDR3.

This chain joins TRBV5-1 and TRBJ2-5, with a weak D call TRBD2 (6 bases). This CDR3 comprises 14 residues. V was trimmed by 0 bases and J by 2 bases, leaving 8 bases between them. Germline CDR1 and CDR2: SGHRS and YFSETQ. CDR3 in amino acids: CASSLGLGQETQYF. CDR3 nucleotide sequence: TGCGCCAGCAGCTTGGGACTAGGACAAGAGACCCAGTACTTC.

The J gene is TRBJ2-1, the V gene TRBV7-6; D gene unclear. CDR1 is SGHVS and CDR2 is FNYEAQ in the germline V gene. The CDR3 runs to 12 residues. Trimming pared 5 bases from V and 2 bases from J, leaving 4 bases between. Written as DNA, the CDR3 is TGTGCCAGCAGCCTGCCCTACAATGAGCAGTTCTTC. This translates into CASSLPYNEQFF.

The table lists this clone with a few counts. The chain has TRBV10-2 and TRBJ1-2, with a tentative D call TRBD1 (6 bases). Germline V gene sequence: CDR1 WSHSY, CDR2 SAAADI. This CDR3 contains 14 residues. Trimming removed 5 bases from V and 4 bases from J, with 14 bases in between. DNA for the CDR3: TGCGCCAGCAGTCAGGGGATAGTGGCCTATGGCTACACCTTC. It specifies CASSQGIVAYGYTF.

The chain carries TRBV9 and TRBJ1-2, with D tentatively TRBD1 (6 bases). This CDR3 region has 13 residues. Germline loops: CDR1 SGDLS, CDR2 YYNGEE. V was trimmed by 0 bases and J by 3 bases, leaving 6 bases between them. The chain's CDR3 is CASSVDRDYGYTF. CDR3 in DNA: TGTGCCAGCAGCGTAGACAGGGACTATGGCTACACCTTC.

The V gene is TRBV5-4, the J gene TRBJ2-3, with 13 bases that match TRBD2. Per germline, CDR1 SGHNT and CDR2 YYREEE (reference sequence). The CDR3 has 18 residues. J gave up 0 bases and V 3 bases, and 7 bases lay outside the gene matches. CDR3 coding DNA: TGTGCCAGCAGCTCACGGACTAGCGGGAGCACTAGCACAGATACGCAGTATTTT. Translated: CASSSRTSGSTSTDTQYF.

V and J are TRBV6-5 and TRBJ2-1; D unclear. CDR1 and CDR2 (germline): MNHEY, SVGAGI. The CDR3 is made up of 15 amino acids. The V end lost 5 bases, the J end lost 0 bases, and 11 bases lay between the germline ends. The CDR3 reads CASSPGPSSYNEQFF. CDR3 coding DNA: TGTGCCAGCAGTCCAGGTCCCAGCTCCTACAATGAGCAGTTCTTC.

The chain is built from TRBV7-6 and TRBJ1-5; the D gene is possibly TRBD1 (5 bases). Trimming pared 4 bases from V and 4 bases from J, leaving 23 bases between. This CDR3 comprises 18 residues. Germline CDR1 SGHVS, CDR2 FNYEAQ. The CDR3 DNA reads TGTGCCAGCAGCTCCTTGGCCCCATCGGGCGCAGGGAATCAGCCCCAGCATTTT. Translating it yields CASSSLAPSGAGNQPQHF.

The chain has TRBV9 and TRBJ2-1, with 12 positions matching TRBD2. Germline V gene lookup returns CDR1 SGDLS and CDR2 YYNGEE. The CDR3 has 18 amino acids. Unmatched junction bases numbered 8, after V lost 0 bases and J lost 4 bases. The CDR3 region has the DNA TGTGCCAGCAGCGTAGCTGGGCTAGCGGGGGGGAGTTACAATGAGCAGTTCTTC. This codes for CASSVAGLAGGSYNEQFF. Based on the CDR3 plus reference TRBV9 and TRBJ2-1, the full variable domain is DSGVTQTPKHLITATGQRVTLRCSPRSGDLSVYWYQQSLDQGLQFLIQYYNGEERAKGNILERFSAQQFPDLHSELNLSSLELGDSALYFCASSVAGLAGGSYNEQFFGPGTRLTVL.

CDR3 sequence (DNA): TGTGCCAGCAGTGAATCTGACAGGACCACAACTAATGAAAAACTGTTTTTT. It is translated as CASSESDRTTTNEKLFF. The gene calls are TRBV6-1 and TRBJ1-4, with D possibly matching TRBD1 (6 bases). Germline values: CDR1 MNHNS, CDR2 SASEGT. V was clipped by 2 bases and J by 0 bases, with 13 bases between them. This CDR3 has 17 amino acids.

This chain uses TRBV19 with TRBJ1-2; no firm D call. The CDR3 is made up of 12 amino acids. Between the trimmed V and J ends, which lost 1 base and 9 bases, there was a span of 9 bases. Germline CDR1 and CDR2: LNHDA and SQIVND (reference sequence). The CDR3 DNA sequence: TGTGCCAGTAGTATAGCCGACAAGAGCTACACCTTC. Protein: CASSIADKSYTF.

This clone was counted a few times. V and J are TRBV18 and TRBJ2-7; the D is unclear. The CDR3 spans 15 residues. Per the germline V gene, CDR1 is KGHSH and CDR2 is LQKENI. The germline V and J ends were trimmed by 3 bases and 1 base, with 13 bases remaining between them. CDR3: CASSPSPIPSYEQYF. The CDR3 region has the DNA TGTGCCAGCTCACCTTCTCCGATCCCTTCCTACGAGCAGTACTTC.

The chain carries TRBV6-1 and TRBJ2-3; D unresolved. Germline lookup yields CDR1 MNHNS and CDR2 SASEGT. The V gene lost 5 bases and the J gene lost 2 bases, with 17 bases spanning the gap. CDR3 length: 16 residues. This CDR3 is CASSQGRNPPTDTQYF. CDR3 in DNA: TGTGCCAGCAGTCAAGGGCGCAACCCCCCCACAGATACGCAGTATTTT.

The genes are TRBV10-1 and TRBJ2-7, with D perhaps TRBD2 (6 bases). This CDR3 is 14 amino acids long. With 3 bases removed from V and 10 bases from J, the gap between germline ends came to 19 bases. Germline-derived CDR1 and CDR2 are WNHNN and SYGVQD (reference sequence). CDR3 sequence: CASSDGGTPNSQYF. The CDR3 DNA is TGCGCCAGCAGTGATGGAGGGACCCCTAATAGTCAGTACTTC.

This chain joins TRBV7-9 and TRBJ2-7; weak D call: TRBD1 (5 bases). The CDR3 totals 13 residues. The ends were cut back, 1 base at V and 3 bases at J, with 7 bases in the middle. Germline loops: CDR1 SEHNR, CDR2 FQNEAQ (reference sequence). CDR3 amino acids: CASSLGTGYEQYF. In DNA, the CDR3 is TGTGCCAGCAGCTTAGGTACAGGCTACGAGCAGTACTTC.

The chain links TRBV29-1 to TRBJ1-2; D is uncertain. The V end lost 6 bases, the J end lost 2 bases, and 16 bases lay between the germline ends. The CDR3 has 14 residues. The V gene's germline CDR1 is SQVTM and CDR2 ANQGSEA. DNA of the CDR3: TGCAGCGTGGCGGGTCTGGGCCCCAACTATGGCTACACCTTC. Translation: CSVAGLGPNYGYTF.

The CDR3: CASSLGQPNSPLHF. The CDR3 region has the DNA TGTGCCAGCAGCTTAGGACAGCCTAATTCACCCCTCCACTTT. The chain joins TRBV7-9 to TRBJ1-6; D is possibly TRBD1 (5 bases). The CDR3 sequence is 14 residues long. V lost 1 base, J lost 6 bases, and 7 bases lay in between. CDR1 and CDR2 from the germline V gene are SEHNR and FQNEAQ (reference sequence).

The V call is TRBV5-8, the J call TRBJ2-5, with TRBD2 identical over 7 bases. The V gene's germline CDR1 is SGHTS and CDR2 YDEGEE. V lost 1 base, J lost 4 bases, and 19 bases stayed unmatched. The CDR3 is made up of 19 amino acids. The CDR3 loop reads CASSLILGGVRGPGETQYF. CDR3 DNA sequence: TGTGCCAGCAGCTTGATCCTGGGAGGGGTTCGGGGCCCCGGAGAGACCCAGTACTTC.

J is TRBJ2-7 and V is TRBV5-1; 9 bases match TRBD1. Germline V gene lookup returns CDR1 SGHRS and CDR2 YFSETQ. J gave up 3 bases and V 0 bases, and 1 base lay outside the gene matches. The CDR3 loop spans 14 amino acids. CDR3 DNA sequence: TGCGCCAGCAGCTTGGTGACAGGGGGCTACGAGCAGTACTTC. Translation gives CASSLVTGGYEQYF.

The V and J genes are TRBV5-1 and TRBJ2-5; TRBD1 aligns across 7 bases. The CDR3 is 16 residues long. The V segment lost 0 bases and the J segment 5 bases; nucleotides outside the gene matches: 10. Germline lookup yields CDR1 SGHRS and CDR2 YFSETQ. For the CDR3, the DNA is TGCGCCAGCAGCTTGGGACAGGGAATAAAGTTGGAGACCCAGTACTTC. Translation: CASSLGQGIKLETQYF.

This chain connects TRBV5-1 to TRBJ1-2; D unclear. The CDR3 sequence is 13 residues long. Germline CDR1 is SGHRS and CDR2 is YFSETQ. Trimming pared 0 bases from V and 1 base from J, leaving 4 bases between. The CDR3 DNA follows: TGCGCCAGCAGCTTGGAGGGTAACTATGGCTACACCTTC. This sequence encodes CASSLEGNYGYTF.

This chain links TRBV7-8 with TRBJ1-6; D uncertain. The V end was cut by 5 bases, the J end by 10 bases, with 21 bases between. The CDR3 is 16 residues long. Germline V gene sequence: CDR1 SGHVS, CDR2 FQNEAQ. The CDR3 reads CASSLPQRAPGSPLHF. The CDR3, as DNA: TGTGCCAGCAGCCTCCCCCAAAGGGCCCCAGGATCACCCCTCCACTTT.

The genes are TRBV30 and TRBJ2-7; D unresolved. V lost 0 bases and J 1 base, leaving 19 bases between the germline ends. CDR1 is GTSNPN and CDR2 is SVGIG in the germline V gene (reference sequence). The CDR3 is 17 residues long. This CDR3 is CAWSVGSLFGKSYEQYF. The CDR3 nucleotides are TGTGCCTGGAGTGTTGGATCTCTCTTTGGGAAATCCTACGAGCAGTACTTC.

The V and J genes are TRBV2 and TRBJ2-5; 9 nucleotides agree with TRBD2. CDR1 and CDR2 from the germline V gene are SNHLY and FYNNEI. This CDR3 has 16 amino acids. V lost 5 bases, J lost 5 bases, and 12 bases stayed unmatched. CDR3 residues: CASSSNTLAGGETQYF. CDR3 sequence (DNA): TGTGCCAGCAGTTCCAACACACTAGCGGGCGGGGAGACCCAGTACTTC.